This entry lists 29 T cell receptor beta chains sequenced from one sample in a study of T-cell memory formation after mild COVID-19. TCRdb independently ran MiXCR on the 5' RACE reads; one entry per CDR3 protein. Of 350,000 to 450,000 distinct CDR3 sequences in the sample, roughly 24% were seen once. Sequencing was carried out using PBMCs or a T cell subset sorted from them (not recorded which). The receptor source for this set is an adult woman who had mild COVID-19 (a few samples of this study predate the infection). Cell type and time point are not known.

The chain joins TRBV12-5 to TRBJ2-7; D may be TRBD1 (6 bases). Germline loops: CDR1 LGHNT, CDR2 FRNRAP. The CDR3 covers 18 residues. V was cut by 9 bases and J by 4 bases, with 31 bases left in between. As DNA, the CDR3 is TGTGCTAGACCTCCTAGGACAGCAACCCCGGGACCCAATTACGAGCAGTACTTC. The encoded protein is CARPPRTATPGPNYEQYF.

This rearrangement joins TRBV5-1 to TRBJ2-2; no clear D. The germline gives CDR1 SGHRS, CDR2 YFSETQ. The ends were cut back, 3 bases at V and 2 bases at J, with 8 bases in the middle. CDR3 length: 14 residues. CDR3 amino acids: CASSSPTNTGELFF. DNA for the CDR3: TGCGCCAGCAGCTCCCCCACAAACACCGGGGAGCTGTTTTTT.

This chain joins TRBV9 and TRBJ2-1; 8 nucleotides align to TRBD2. From germline, CDR1 is SGDLS and CDR2 YYNGEE. The CDR3 totals 15 residues. After removal of 4 bases from V and 4 bases from J, the junction contained 7 bases not matched to a gene. The CDR3 spells CASSSASGFYNEQFF. The CDR3 DNA reads as TGTGCCAGCAGCTCTGCTAGCGGGTTTTACAATGAGCAGTTCTTC.

This clonotype was detected ten times or more. The J gene is TRBJ2-3, the V gene TRBV5-1; 9 bases are a match to TRBD2. Trimming took 0 bases from V and 2 from J; bases not matched to a gene: 4. The CDR3 extends over 16 amino acids. CDR1 is SGHRS and CDR2 is YFSETQ in the germline V gene. In nucleotides, the CDR3 is TGCGCCAGCAGCTTGGTTGCTAGCGGGATCACAGATACGCAGTATTTT. Amino acid sequence: CASSLVASGITDTQYF.

The table lists this clonotype with a few counts. The V call is TRBV24-1, the J call TRBJ1-2, with 7 positions matching TRBD1. The CDR3 has 15 amino acids. V trimming: 1 base; J trimming: 6 bases; junction bases outside the gene matches: 7. Germline V gene lookup returns CDR1 KGHDR and CDR2 SFDVKD. In DNA form, the CDR3 reads TGTGCCACCAGTGATTTTGGACAGGACCCCCATGGCTACACCTTC. This gives the protein CATSDFGQDPHGYTF.

The chain carries TRBV10-3 and TRBJ2-7, with D unclear. V was clipped by 5 bases and J by 6 bases, with 17 bases between them. The germline CDR1 and CDR2 sequences are ENHRY and SYGVKD. The CDR3 extends over 14 amino acids. In DNA form, the CDR3 reads TGTGCCATCAGTCCGCGGATGCAGCTGCGCGAGCAGTACTTC. Its translation is CAISPRMQLREQYF.

This clonotype was counted a few times. The J gene is TRBJ2-3, the V gene TRBV7-3; 8 bases line up with TRBD2. The CDR3 loop spans 19 amino acids. V shed 6 bases and J 2 bases; nucleotides not matched to a gene: 19. CDR1 and CDR2 from the germline V gene are SGHTA and FQGTGA. This chain's CDR3 is CASSEAPAGLAGFTDTQYF. The CDR3 DNA reads TGTGCCAGCAGTGAGGCCCCGGCAGGGCTAGCGGGCTTCACAGATACGCAGTATTTT.

The chain carries TRBV7-3 and TRBJ2-1; a weak D match, TRBD2 (7 bases). V was trimmed by 4 bases and J by 9 bases, leaving 10 bases between them. There are 12 residues in the CDR3. CDR1 is SGHTA and CDR2 is FQGTGA in the germline V gene. The CDR3 DNA sequence: TGTGCCAGCAGCTCGGGGGGCGGTGAGCAGTTCTTC. Translating it yields CASSSGGGEQFF.

The chain links TRBV7-3 to TRBJ1-1; 9 nucleotides line up with TRBD1. CDR1 SGHTA and CDR2 FQGTGA come from the germline V gene. This CDR3 region has 15 residues. V shed 5 bases, J shed 4 bases, and the junction held 8 bases outside the gene matches. The CDR3 nucleotides are TGTGCCAGCAGCGTCGTACAGGGGGCGGCCACTGAAGCTTTCTTT. Translation gives CASSVVQGAATEAFF. Using reference TRBV7-3 and TRBJ1-1 for the parts outside the CDR3, the full variable domain is GAGVSQTPSNKVTEKGKYVELRCDPISGHTALYWYRQSLGQGPEFLIYFQGTGAADDSGLPNDRFFAVRPEGSVSTLKIQRTERGDSAVYLCASSVVQGAATEAFFGQGTRLTVV.

The J gene is TRBJ1-1, the V gene TRBV12-3 or TRBV12-4; no firm D call. The CDR3 consists of 13 residues. Trimming removed 6 bases at V and 5 bases at J, with 13 bases between. This chain's CDR3 is CASSSYQRTEAFF. Here the CDR3 DNA reads TGTGCCAGCAGCTCTTACCAGAGGACTGAAGCTTTCTTT.

This clonotype was seen a few times. The CDR3 DNA is TGTGCCAGCAGCTCCCCCGGGGGCAGGGAATCCGAAGAGACCCAGTACTTC. Translating gives CASSSPGGRESEETQYF. This chain links TRBV7-9 with TRBJ2-5, with D perhaps matching TRBD1 or TRBD2 (6 bases each). Looked up from germline, CDR1 is SEHNR and CDR2 is FQNEAQ (reference sequence). The CDR3 has 17 amino acids. V dropped 4 bases and J dropped 3 bases, with 21 bases sitting between them.

This clonotype was picked up a small number of times. CDR3 sequence reads: CSVPGTVKTQYF. The CDR3 region has the DNA TGCAGCGTCCCCGGGACAGTAAAGACCCAGTACTTC. The chain recombines TRBV29-1 with TRBJ2-5, with 7 bases aligning to TRBD1. This CDR3 contains 12 residues. V trimming: 6 bases; J trimming: 6 bases; junction bases outside the gene matches: 7. The germline gives CDR1 SQVTM, CDR2 ANQGSEA.

The chain joins TRBV5-5 to TRBJ1-2; weak D call: TRBD1 (6 bases). The ends were cut back, 4 bases at V and 4 bases at J, with 20 bases in the middle. Germline lookup yields CDR1 SGHKS and CDR2 YYEKEE (reference sequence). The CDR3 covers 16 residues. CDR3 in amino acids: CASSPREQGPVYGYTF. The CDR3 DNA reads TGTGCCAGCAGCCCTAGGGAGCAGGGGCCGGTCTATGGCTACACCTTC.

This clonotype occurred a few times. The chain is built from TRBV4-1 and TRBJ2-3; D may correspond to TRBD1 or TRBD2 (6 bases each). The V end was cut by 0 bases, the J end by 8 bases, with 18 bases between. The germline gives CDR1 MGHRA, CDR2 YSYEKL. The CDR3 sequence is 16 residues long. Written as DNA, the CDR3 is TGCGCCAGCAGCCAAGATCTCGAGGGGGGCTCCACTACGCAGTATTTT. It specifies CASSQDLEGGSTTQYF.

The chain combines TRBV30 with TRBJ2-2, with TRBD2 identical over 8 bases. This CDR3 has 16 amino acids. The V segment lost 4 bases and the J segment 0 bases; nucleotides outside the gene matches: 7. Germline V gene sequence: CDR1 GTSNPN, CDR2 SVGIG (reference sequence). The CDR3 spells CAWTYDSGTNTGELFF. The CDR3 DNA is TGTGCCTGGACGTATGATAGCGGGACGAACACCGGGGAGCTGTTTTTT.

This clonotype was recorded many times. The chain links TRBV5-1 to TRBJ1-1; D gene unclear. This CDR3 contains 13 residues. V was cut by 1 base and J by 2 bases, with 6 bases left in between. Germline V gives CDR1 SGHRS, CDR2 YFSETQ. In nucleotides, the CDR3 is TGCGCCAGCAGCTTGTCAAGTAACACTGAAGCTTTCTTT. Its protein is CASSLSSNTEAFF.

This clonotype was seen a few times. The chain carries TRBV3-1 and TRBJ2-7, with 13 bases identical to TRBD2. This CDR3 comprises 15 residues. V shed 3 bases and J 5 bases; nucleotides not matched to a gene: 4. Germline values: CDR1 LGHDT, CDR2 YNNKEL (reference sequence). The DNA for the CDR3 is TGTGCCAGCAGCCATCCGGGACTAGCGGGACACGAGCAGTACTTC. Encoded protein: CASSHPGLAGHEQYF.

This clonotype was found a few times. The chain employs TRBV25-1 and TRBJ2-3; D ambiguous. Germline CDR1 reads MGHDK; CDR2 reads SYGVNS. V was cut by 1 base and J by 3 bases, with 11 bases left in between. This CDR3 has 15 amino acids. The CDR3 region is CASSESKATTDTQYF. The CDR3, as DNA: TGTGCCAGCAGTGAATCTAAGGCCACTACAGATACGCAGTATTTT.

The chain is built from TRBV29-1 and TRBJ2-2; the D is unclear. The V end was cut by 7 bases, the J end by 7 bases, with 10 bases between. The CDR3 has 11 residues. Per the germline V gene, CDR1 is SQVTM and CDR2 is ANQGSEA. CDR3 in DNA: TGCAGCGGAACCCTCGGCGGGGAGCTGTTTTTT. It is translated as CSGTLGGELFF.

The sample holds a few counts of this clonotype. The V and J genes are TRBV20-1 and TRBJ1-1; D might be TRBD1 (5 bases). Germline V lookup: CDR1 DFQATT, CDR2 SNEGSKA (reference sequence). The V end lost 5 bases, the J end lost 1 base, and 17 bases lay between the germline ends. The CDR3 extends over 15 amino acids. For the CDR3, the DNA is TGCAGTGCTCAACAGGACGGGGGGAGGAACACTGAAGCTTTCTTT. It codes for CSAQQDGGRNTEAFF.

This sequence joins TRBV5-4 and TRBJ1-1; no firm D call. Germline CDR1 is SGHNT and CDR2 is YYREEE (reference sequence). V lost 4 bases, J lost 1 base, and 8 bases lay in between. This CDR3 region has 13 residues. The DNA for the CDR3 is TGTGCCAGCAGCATCGACAAGAACACTGAAGCTTTCTTT. Translated: CASSIDKNTEAFF.

The chain is built from TRBV6-1 and TRBJ1-1; 9 bases agree with TRBD1. Germline CDR1 reads MNHNS; CDR2 reads SASEGT. V lost 6 bases to trimming and J lost 5 bases; unmatched junction nucleotides: 7. This CDR3 is built from 14 residues. Here the CDR3 reads CASREDRGNTEAFF. The CDR3 DNA is TGTGCCAGCAGGGAGGACAGGGGAAATACTGAAGCTTTCTTT.

CDR3 loop: CASTHALDNEQFF. The DNA of the CDR3 is TGTGCCAGTACTCACGCGCTAGACAATGAGCAGTTCTTC. This chain uses TRBV7-9 with TRBJ2-1; D is unresolved. Germline V gene lookup returns CDR1 SEHNR and CDR2 FQNEAQ (reference sequence). The CDR3 sequence is 13 residues long. With 9 bases removed from V and 5 bases from J, the gap between germline ends came to 14 bases.

The chain uses TRBV20-1 and TRBJ2-7; TRBD2 agrees at 11 bases. CDR3 size: 14 residues. Germline V gives CDR1 DFQATT, CDR2 SNEGSKA (reference sequence). V gave up 4 bases and J gave up 0 bases; unmatched junction bases: 2. The DNA for the CDR3 is TGCAGTGCTACTGGGACTAGCGGCTCCTACGAGCAGTACTTC. Translation: CSATGTSGSYEQYF.

The chain has TRBV4-2 and TRBJ2-2; D could derive from TRBD1 or TRBD2 (5 bases each). Germline V gives CDR1 LGHNA, CDR2 YNFKEQ. V was trimmed by 4 bases and J by 5 bases, leaving 14 bases between them. The CDR3 spans 15 residues. CDR3 sequence reads: CASSRRDGLTGELFF. In DNA, the CDR3 is TGTGCCAGCAGCCGCCGGGACGGACTTACCGGGGAGCTGTTTTTT.

This clonotype appeared a few times. This chain links TRBV9 with TRBJ1-2; 8 bases map to TRBD1. Germline values: CDR1 SGDLS, CDR2 YYNGEE. Losses at the gene ends were 4 bases for V and 8 bases for J; bases not matched to a gene: 7. This CDR3 has 13 residues. Here the CDR3 DNA reads TGTGCCAGCAGCTCCAGACAGGGGAACGGCTACACCTTC. Its translation: CASSSRQGNGYTF.

This clonotype was observed a handful of times. The V gene is TRBV6-2 or TRBV6-3, the J gene TRBJ1-5; tentatively, D is TRBD1 (5 bases). CDR1 is MNHEY, CDR2 SVGEGT, per germline. V gave up 7 bases and J gave up 4 bases, with 17 bases separating them. The CDR3 contains 15 residues. This CDR3 is CASTRSGARNQPQHF. For the CDR3, the DNA is TGTGCCAGCACCCGATCCGGGGCGAGGAATCAGCCCCAGCATTTT.

As DNA, the CDR3 is TGTGCCAGCTCACCCTACCAAGGACCCCAGTATGGCTACACCTTC. Protein product: CASSPYQGPQYGYTF. The chain joins TRBV18 to TRBJ1-2, with D uncertain. V was cut by 3 bases and J by 5 bases, with 16 bases left in between. The germline V gene has CDR1 KGHSH and CDR2 LQKENI. CDR3 length: 15 residues.

There are many counts of this clonotype. The V gene is TRBV24-1, the J gene TRBJ2-3; D is unclear. The length of the CDR3 is 13 residues. The germline V and J ends were trimmed by 4 bases and 6 bases, with 10 bases remaining between them. CDR1 is KGHDR and CDR2 is SFDVKD in the germline V gene. The DNA for the CDR3 is TGTGCCACCAGTGAAGCTGGCTTGGATACGCAGTATTTT. Amino acids: CATSEAGLDTQYF.